This T cell receptor (beta chain) was found in a study of T cells in Graves' hyperthyroidism and ophthalmopathy. This clonotype came up a few times. Germline V gene sequence: CDR1 SEHNR, CDR2 FQNEAQ (reference sequence). This CDR3 has 12 residues. Trimming took off 6 bases at V and 9 bases at J, with 12 bases between the two ends. Amplification of TCR beta CDR3 regions was performed using RNA transcripts as template. Carried out on the TCR CDR3, a first-round RT-PCR used the HTBI primer set. One entry per CDR3 protein results from TCRdb running MiXCR on the multiplex PCR reads. The top ten clones hold less than 8% of a sample with about 290,000 distinct CDR3 sequences, roughly an eighth of them seen once.

This chain links TRBV7-9 with TRBJ2-1; a possible D gene is TRBD2 (5 bases). Sequenced material: blood. This TCR was sampled from a woman aged 40 to 50 with Graves' hyperthyroidism. Here the CDR3 reads CASRRGPTEQFF. CDR3 nucleotides: TGTGCCAGCAGACGAGGGCCTACTGAGCAGTTCTTC.